This T cell receptor (beta chain) was identified in a study of blood T cell repertoires in COVID-19. Study in general: The United States, Italy and Spain provided the acute and convalescent COVID-19 samples. In each case, the material was cDNA or gDNA derived from T cells, B-cell-depleted T cells, or PBMCs.

Per the study methods: Researchers report that nucleated cell counts were estimated from reference gene primer amplification. TCRdb's copy holds only in-frame clones and misses some; the assay was immunoSEQ multiplex PCR. V, J and clone size are taken as reported in that table, and D and trimming were inferred from the DNA itself. The sample yields about 55,000 clones, less than 90% seen once. From germline, CDR1 is MDHEN and CDR2 SYDVKM. V was clipped by 5 bases and J by 6 bases; unmatched bases: 4. There are 13 residues in the CDR3. The gene calls are TRBV28 and TRBJ2-3, with 8 positions matching TRBD2. This sequence was found in a woman aged 60-75 years with acute or convalescent COVID-19. Sequencing used peripheral blood. The CDR3 spells CASSSGSSDTQYF. CDR3 sequence (DNA): TGTGCCAGCAGTAGCGGGAGTTCTGATACGCAGTATTTT.